The source of this TCR beta chain is a study of T-cell reconstitution after alpha-beta-depleted transplantation in children. Molecular barcoding with unique molecular identifiers was used for the TCRbeta library. TCRdb itself ran the PCR reads through MiXCR, one entry per CDR3 protein. The profile shows around 92,000 distinct CDR3 sequences, less than 15% of them singletons. The table lists this clonotype with many counts. Compared with germline, one end of the junction differs, possibly owing to a read error. CDR1 and CDR2 from the germline V gene are SGHRS and YFSETQ. This CDR3 region has 15 residues.

The origin of this receptor is a human donor who donated a stem cell graft to a child with inherited bone marrow failure. The sample in question was PBMCs from the stem cell graft donor, obtained from the stem cell graft. The genes are TRBV5-1 and TRBJ2-2; 10 bases match TRBD1. CDR3 sequence reads: CASTRQGANTGELFF. In DNA, the CDR3 is TGCGCCAGCACCAGACAGGGGGCGAATACCGGGGAGCTGTTTTTT.